This T cell receptor (beta chain) was captured by sequencing in a study of blood T cell repertoires in COVID-19 (TCRdb year 2020). At the level of the whole study: Collaborator samples came from the United States, Italy and Spain and covered acute and convalescent phases of COVID-19. The prospective study material was composed of cDNA or gDNA derived from T cells, B-cell-depleted T cells, or PBMCs. Subjects who had been exposed to COVID-19, were actively infected with it, or had recovered from it provided the deeply sampled blood TCRbeta repertoires that made up the dataset. The repertoires were made available in a free public database intended to serve as a resource for research on the immune response to SARS-CoV-2. The samples were drawn from two sources: the first 160 participants of the ongoing ImmuneRACE study, and 1,000 to 1,500 subjects contributed by 6 global collaborators. Sample metadata almost always included a de-identified subject ID, COVID-19 status, age in years and sex. Where available, HLA class I and class II types were taken from metadata supplied by the sample provider and were not determined by assay-based typing. The paper as a whole reports these results and caveats: How much clinical and demographic metadata was included differed by source and by participant, and the metadata was provided uncurated.

In the case of this clone: The specificity of this receptor is unknown. No quality values exist for individual bases; no much larger clone is one base distant.

The collaborating institutions used their own protocols to collect whole blood in K2EDTA tubes. For TCRbeta analysis, collaborators shipped samples in one of three forms: frozen whole blood, isolated PBMCs, or DNA extracted from either of those sample types. TCRbeta CDR3 regions were amplified from genomic DNA using the immunoSEQ Assay, a bias-controlled multiplex PCR. Under the source paper's analysis protocol: The number of nucleated cells in each sample was estimated by amplification of reference gene primers within the assay. Sequence reads were collapsed and filtered to measure the absolute abundance of every unique TCRbeta CDR3 rearrangement. Productive Simpson clonality was computed per sample as the square root of Simpson's diversity index over productive rearrangements. The table comes from immuneACCESS by way of TCRdb, which keeps in-frame sequences with V and J called. Part of the clones is missing from these tables; in studies checked, under half for an unresolved V gene and the rest for unknown reasons. V and J calls and clone size are given by that table; D and trimming were obtained from the DNA. The table for this sample lists tens of thousands of clones; approximately 81% of them were counted only once. The ten biggest clones cover 35% to 45% of the sample.

V is reduced by 1 base and J by 0 bases, leaving a spacing of 13 bases between them. Measured from the cysteine to the phenylalanine, the CDR3 is 17 residues long. The kept DNA is CDR3 alone, 51 bases in frame from the first base. Per the germline V gene, SGHVS is the CDR1 and FQNEAQ is the CDR2. Sequencing was carried out using peripheral blood. The chain links TRBV7-8 with TRBJ2-1; a weak D assignment points to TRBD2 (7 bases agree). This clonotype was obtained from a man aged 80 or over with acute or convalescent COVID-19. This receptor carries the CDR3 CASSLVLRGLSYNEQFF. The DNA reads TGTGCCAGCAGCTTAGTCTTGCGGGGGCTCTCCTACAATGAGCAGTTCTTC.